These T cell receptor beta chains were read from a single sample in a study of beta chain features in type 1 diabetes. Repertoires were generated with immunoSEQ multiplex PCR, while TCRdb's copy carries only in-frame clones and drops some. The sample yields 280,000 or so clones, roughly 15% seen once. The sample was naive CD4+ T cells from blood. The source of these receptors is a man between 18 and 35 years old with type 1 diabetes. CDR3s include the opening cysteine and the closing phenylalanine or tryptophan.

TRBV9	TRBJ1-6	15	CASSARTGDNSPLHF
TRBV28	TRBJ2-1	11	CASRENNEQFF
TRBV18	TRBJ1-1	14	CASSPRQGRTEAFF
TRBV15	TRBJ2-3	17	CATSRNSGPRSTDTQYF
TRBV5-4	TRBJ2-7	13	CASNLWGDPKQYF
TRBV7-9	TRBJ2-2	15	CASSSGQGMAGELFF
TRBV2	TRBJ2-5	14	CASSENWSEETQYF
TRBV28	TRBJ2-7	15	CASSRQPPLSYEQYF
TRBV11-3	TRBJ2-2	12	CASCAYTGELFF
TRBV27	TRBJ2-7	15	CASSYDRGSSYEQYF
TRBV28	TRBJ2-1	15	CASRLAGVFYNEQFF
TRBV4-1	TRBJ1-1	15	CASSQGYTGEAEAFF
TRBV7-2	TRBJ2-4	16	CASSLGGRGGFNIQYF
TRBV13	TRBJ1-1	14	CASSAIRDRTEAFF
TRBV9	TRBJ2-2	15	CASSAGQPNTGELFF
TRBV19	TRBJ2-5	13	CASSSRRGETQYF
TRBV9	TRBJ1-2	15	CASSGMRVELEGYTF
TRBV15	TRBJ2-4	14	CATSRISGSNIQYF
TRBV19	TRBJ2-1	16	CASSFGTSGFRVEQFF
TRBV7-9	TRBJ1-1	14	CASSRQQGITEAFF
TRBV7-9	TRBJ1-1	12	CASSLDSGKTFF
TRBV7-9	TRBJ1-5	14	CASSASGSNQPQHF
TRBV7-2	TRBJ2-5	16	CASSPHLRGGGETQYF
TRBV5-4	TRBJ2-7	12	CASSLGGYEQYF
TRBV29-1	TRBJ2-1	16	CSVLTSGSFISFEQFF
TRBV5-4	TRBJ2-7	14	CASSVTSGGYEQYF
TRBV5-1	TRBJ2-1	14	CASSLGAGEDEQFF
TRBV29-1	TRBJ1-1	14	CSVGPGQKNTEAFF
TRBV19	TRBJ1-5	15	CASSPSRSPNQPQHF
TRBV7-2	TRBJ1-1	12	CASSLNRVEAFF
TRBV28	TRBJ2-7	14	CASSFLQNPLEQYF
TRBV7-9	TRBJ2-1	15	CASSQLQPEAHEQFF
TRBV28	TRBJ2-7	13	CASSSRGRGEQYF
TRBV28	TRBJ2-7	13	CASISYRAYEQYF
TRBV14	TRBJ2-3	18	CASSQEFRLAALPDTQYF
TRBV6-6	TRBJ1-2	14	CASSPSDTNYGYTF
TRBV29-1	TRBJ1-1	14	CSVSIRLGNTEAFF
TRBV9	TRBJ2-1	15	CASSAQGAIYNEQFF
TRBV1	TRBJ2-3	20	CTSSQSSGTSGRADADTQYF
TRBV21-1	TRBJ2-7	16	CASSTREPPICYEQYF
TRBV6-5	TRBJ2-7	15	CASTTRTGTNYEQYF
TRBV7-9	TRBJ2-7	16	CASSLVRGGPSYEQYF
TRBV6-5	TRBJ2-5	15	CASSPLGAGRETQYF
TRBV10-3	TRBJ2-7	15	CAISSTGVVEYEQYF
TRBV5-1	TRBJ2-3	14	CASSWVTGGDTQYF
TRBV28	TRBJ1-2	15	CASSTSGQGNYGYTF
TRBV19	TRBJ2-1	15	CASSSWTSSYNEQFF
TRBV7-6	TRBJ1-2	13	CASSQMGTGWYTF
TRBV5-6	TRBJ1-5	14	CASSLGQINQPQHF
TRBV29-1	TRBJ1-3	13	CSVAGRLGNTIYF
TRBV6-5	TRBJ2-7	15	CASRSNRGSSYEQYF
TRBV28	TRBJ2-7	16	CASSFPLLPGREEQYF
TRBV29-1	TRBJ2-7	12	CSVVNRAGEQYF
TRBV5-1	TRBJ2-1	13	CASSFSSTNEQFF
TRBV29-1	TRBJ2-1	12	CSSTSPPNEQFF